The present TCR beta chain was sequenced within a study of human T cells and chemical hapten exposure. The sample holds many counts of this clonotype. Antigen: not known. The germline V and J ends were trimmed by 4 bases and 0 bases, with 26 bases remaining between them. This CDR3 is 20 amino acids long. Germline V CDR1 and CDR2: SGHRS, YFSETQ. Findings of the study overall: Significantly more large CDR3 similarity clusters were formed by expanded TCRs than by controls.

One entry per CDR3 protein, called by TCRdb with MiXCR from the RACE reads. Of approximately 82,000 distinct CDR3 sequences in the sample, around 11% are singletons; the top ten hold 3.5%. Documented time point: patch test 1, 2 weeks after DPC sensitization. Noted treatment: therapeutic diphenylcyclopropenone sensitization with weekly scalp DPC. The clonotype comes from a woman aged 55 to 70 with alopecia areata. Some clones in this sample may be carry-over from other donors' samples. The sample consisted of whole blood, taken in connection with sensitization to the hapten diphenylcyclopropenone (DPC). The chain uses TRBV5-1 and TRBJ2-1, with D possibly matching TRBD1 (6 bases). CDR3: CASSTWTADETRSSYNEQFF. The CDR3 nucleotides are TGCGCCAGCAGCACCTGGACAGCCGATGAAACCAGGAGCTCCTACAATGAGCAGTTCTTC.